The 14 T cell receptor beta chains below come from one sample, sequenced in a study of cytomegalovirus exposure and HLA in healthy donors. PCR involved 60 Vbeta and 13 Jbeta primers. The protocol was immunoSEQ multiplex PCR, while the TCRdb copy is restricted to in-frame clones and leaves out a portion. Its table lists some 64,000 clones. The sequencing sample was made of PBMCs. These receptors were taken from a woman aged 25 to 39 in good health and CMV-seronegative.

This sequence joins TRBV5-1 and TRBJ2-1; 11 bases are shared with TRBD1. This CDR3 region has 16 residues. V trimming: 3 bases; J trimming: 4 bases; junction bases outside the gene matches: 6. CDR1 SGHRS and CDR2 YFSETQ come from the germline V gene. CDR3 region: CASSWTGTGGYNEQFF. The CDR3, as DNA: TGCGCCAGCAGCTGGACCGGGACAGGGGGGTACAATGAGCAGTTCTTC.

CDR3 in amino acids: CASSSLRGAQGEQYF. The CDR3 nucleotides read TGTGCCAGCAGTAGCCTCCGGGGGGCCCAAGGGGAGCAGTACTTC. The rearrangement links TRBV6-5 to TRBJ2-7; weak D call: TRBD2 (7 bases). Germline V gene lookup returns CDR1 MNHEY and CDR2 SVGAGI. The CDR3 runs to 15 residues. Trimming took 5 bases from V and 7 from J, leaving 21 bases between them.

The rearrangement links TRBV6-5 to TRBJ2-5, with 7 bases matching TRBD2. Looked up from germline, CDR1 is MNHEY and CDR2 is SVGAGI. J gave up 4 bases and V 8 bases, and 13 bases lay outside the gene matches. This CDR3 has 15 residues. As DNA, the CDR3 is TGTGCCAGCTACCGGTGGGGGGGAAAGGGAGAGACCCAGTACTTC. As protein: CASYRWGGKGETQYF.

The rearrangement links TRBV4-1 to TRBJ1-3; D unclear. Germline lookup yields CDR1 MGHRA and CDR2 YSYEKL. V gave up 4 bases and J gave up 4 bases, with 17 bases separating them. CDR3 length equals 16 residues. This CDR3 is CASSLSRVLYGNTIYF. The CDR3, as DNA: TGCGCCAGCAGCCTGTCCCGGGTTCTCTACGGAAACACCATATATTTT.

The V call is TRBV6-5, the J call TRBJ1-1; D ambiguous. The length of the CDR3 is 12 residues. Germline V CDR1 and CDR2: MNHEY, SVGAGI. The V end was cut by 6 bases, the J end by 7 bases, with 12 bases between. The CDR3 protein is CASRRISSEAFF. CDR3 nucleotides: TGTGCCAGCAGACGAATATCTAGTGAAGCTTTCTTT.

Concerning this clone: At one end, the junction sequence differs from germline, possibly due to a read error. This rearrangement joins TRBV30 to TRBJ2-7; 10 bases map to TRBD1. Per germline, CDR1 GTSNPN and CDR2 SVGIG (reference sequence). This CDR3 has 15 amino acids. The chain's CDR3 is CAGSALGQGSYEQYF. The CDR3 DNA follows: TGTGCCGGGAGTGCACTGGGACAGGGGAGCTACGAGCAGTACTTC.

This rearrangement joins TRBV18 to TRBJ2-5; the match to TRBD1 covers 8 bases. The CDR3 covers 15 residues. Germline CDR1 reads KGHSH; CDR2 reads LQKENI. V shed 6 bases and J 1 base; nucleotides not matched to a gene: 7. The CDR3 loop is CASSKGQVGQETQYF. CDR3 coding DNA: TGTGCCAGCTCGAAGGGACAGGTTGGCCAAGAGACCCAGTACTTC.

The chain joins TRBV30 to TRBJ2-5; possibly TRBD2 for D (5 bases). The V end lost 8 bases, the J end lost 7 bases, and 14 bases lay between the germline ends. Germline assignment: CDR1 GTSNPN and CDR2 SVGIG (reference sequence). This CDR3 is 11 amino acids long. The CDR3 DNA reads TGTGCCAGTTGGGCCGGAGGGACCCAGTACTTC. This translates into CASWAGGTQYF.

The rearrangement uses TRBV5-1 and TRBJ1-2; no definite D call. V was shortened by 0 bases and J by 12 bases, with 21 bases between the two germline ends. Germline CDR1 and CDR2: SGHRS and YFSETQ. The length of the CDR3 is 15 residues. CDR3: CASSLERGRSARNTF. The DNA for the CDR3 is TGCGCCAGCAGCTTGGAAAGAGGGAGAAGCGCTAGGAACACCTTC.

The rearrangement uses TRBV4-1 and TRBJ2-7, with 9 bases lining up with TRBD1. Germline V gene sequence: CDR1 MGHRA, CDR2 YSYEKL. V lost 3 bases, J lost 3 bases, and 3 bases stayed unmatched. The CDR3 spans 14 residues. CDR3: CASSHRQGDYEQYF. The CDR3 DNA reads as TGCGCCAGCAGCCACCGACAGGGGGACTACGAGCAGTACTTC.

The chain combines TRBV29-1 with TRBJ1-2, with no clear D. Germline-derived CDR1 and CDR2 are SQVTM and ANQGSEA. The ends were cut back, 7 bases at V and 6 bases at J, with 18 bases in the middle. This CDR3 is 13 amino acids long. CDR3 region: CSGGRAGEDGYTF. DNA of the CDR3: TGCAGCGGGGGTCGGGCCGGGGAGGATGGCTACACCTTC.

This chain uses TRBV5-1 with TRBJ2-1, with D tentatively TRBD2 (6 bases). Trimming took off 3 bases at V and 2 bases at J, with 12 bases between the two ends. The CDR3 sequence is 15 residues long. The germline gives CDR1 SGHRS, CDR2 YFSETQ. CDR3 amino acids: CASSSASDPYNEQFF. The CDR3 DNA reads as TGCGCCAGCAGCTCCGCTAGCGACCCCTACAATGAGCAGTTCTTC.

J is TRBJ2-1 and V is TRBV4-1, with TRBD1 matching 9 bases. Unmatched junction bases numbered 4, after V lost 1 base and J lost 3 bases. This CDR3 contains 16 residues. Germline CDR1 is MGHRA and CDR2 is YSYEKL. For the CDR3, the DNA is TGCGCCAGCAGCCAAGGGGACAGGGCCATCTACAATGAGCAGTTCTTC. This translates into CASSQGDRAIYNEQFF.

The chain is built from TRBV27 and TRBJ2-2; 16 nucleotides match TRBD2. CDR1 is MNHEY, CDR2 SMNVEV, per germline (reference sequence). CDR3 length equals 19 residues. Unmatched junction bases numbered 11, after V lost 5 bases and J lost 5 bases. CDR3 in amino acids: CASSLTGLAGGPGTGELFF. The DNA for the CDR3 is TGTGCCAGCAGTCTCACGGGACTAGCGGGGGGGCCGGGGACCGGGGAGCTGTTTTTT.